Listed here are 27 T cell receptor beta chains from one sample, sequenced in a study of control samples from healthy donors and cancer patients (dated by TCRdb to 2020 to 2021). The receptor library was made with the immunoSEQ multiplex PCR assay. Held by TCRdb, this immuneACCESS table contains in-frame sequences only and omits some clones. Under half of the omission traces to an unresolved V gene where checked; the cause of the rest is unknown. For this sample, the table gives some 180,000 clones. The ten biggest clones cover around 2% of the sample. Material for sequencing was blood. These receptors originate from a woman aged 25-40 years in good health.

The rearrangement uses TRBV5-1 and TRBJ2-7; no definite D call. This CDR3 region has 14 residues. The V gene's germline CDR1 is SGHRS and CDR2 YFSETQ. V shed 0 bases and J shed 3 bases, with 10 bases lying between them. The CDR3 coding sequence is TGCGCCAGCAGCTTGGCCAGGACGAACTACGAGCAGTACTTC. Amino acid sequence: CASSLARTNYEQYF. The entire variable domain, with the rest obtained from reference TRBV5-1 and TRBJ2-7, is as follows: KAGVTQTPRYLIKTRGQQVTLSCSPISGHRSVSWYQQTPGQGLQFLFEYFSETQRNKGNFPGRFSGRQFSNSRSEMNVSTLELGDSALYLCASSLARTNYEQYFGPGTRLTVT.

The genes are TRBV6-5 and TRBJ2-5, with D possibly called TRBD1 or TRBD2 (5 bases each). Germline V CDR1 and CDR2: MNHEY, SVGAGI. Deletions cut 2 bases from V and 1 base from J, with 5 bases between. This CDR3 is 13 amino acids long. The CDR3 spells CASSYGGQETQYF. CDR3 sequence (DNA): TGTGCCAGCAGTTACGGGGGCCAAGAGACCCAGTACTTC.

The chain carries TRBV2 and TRBJ1-2, with D hard to call. V was clipped by 10 bases and J by 4 bases, with 13 bases between them. The CDR3 has 12 amino acids. The germline V gene encodes CDR1 SNHLY and CDR2 FYNNEI. The CDR3 here is CATPSGGYGYTF. The CDR3 DNA is TGTGCCACTCCCTCCGGAGGCTATGGCTACACCTTC.

The chain employs TRBV3-1 (or the pseudogene TRBV3-2) and TRBJ1-2; the match to TRBD1 covers 10 bases. The CDR3 has 15 residues. J lost 4 bases, V lost 4 bases, and 6 bases had no gene match. Germline V gene data show CDR1 as LGHDT and CDR2 as YNNKEL (reference sequence). The CDR3, as DNA: TGTGCCAGCAGCCGACAGGGGGCAGAGTCCTATGGCTACACCTTC. It yields the protein CASSRQGAESYGYTF.

V and J are TRBV28 and TRBJ1-6; D gene ambiguous. The germline gives CDR1 MDHEN, CDR2 SYDVKM. The V gene lost 5 bases and the J gene lost 7 bases, with 12 bases spanning the gap. The CDR3 consists of 14 residues. The CDR3 region has the DNA TGTGCCAGCAGTACGAGGCGTAGCAATTCACCCCTCCACTTT. The encoded protein is CASSTRRSNSPLHF.

In nucleotides, the CDR3 is TGCAGTGCTAGTTCGGGTTGGCCCCAGCATTTT. This translates into CSASSGWPQHF. The chain carries TRBV20-1 and TRBJ1-5; D unresolved. The CDR3 covers 11 residues. CDR1 is DFQATT and CDR2 is SNEGSKA in the germline V gene (reference sequence). The V gene lost 3 bases and the J gene lost 9 bases, with 9 bases spanning the gap.

The V gene is TRBV28, the J gene TRBJ1-3, with a weak D call TRBD1 (5 bases). The germline V gene has CDR1 MDHEN and CDR2 SYDVKM. The germline V and J ends were trimmed by 2 bases and 3 bases, with 14 bases remaining between them. The CDR3 is made up of 16 amino acids. In DNA, the CDR3 is TGTGCCAGCAGTTTAGAGGGACCCAGAGGTGGAAACACCATATATTTT. Translation gives CASSLEGPRGGNTIYF.

This chain links TRBV3-1 (or the pseudogene TRBV3-2) with TRBJ2-7; tentatively, D is TRBD2 (5 bases). Trimming left V 1 base short and J 5 bases short, with 12 bases between. CDR1 is LGHDT and CDR2 is YNNKEL in the germline V gene (reference sequence). CDR3 length equals 14 residues. The CDR3 DNA follows: TGTGCCAGCAGCCAAGGGGGTCAGGAGGACGAGCAGTACTTC. It translates to CASSQGGQEDEQYF.

The chain employs TRBV29-1 and TRBJ2-1; D unclear. CDR1 is SQVTM and CDR2 is ANQGSEA in the germline V gene. The CDR3 totals 14 residues. V lost 3 bases and J 0 bases, leaving 9 bases between the germline ends. CDR3 bases: TGCAGCGTTGAGGCGGATATCTCCTACAATGAGCAGTTCTTC. This encodes CSVEADISYNEQFF.

The rearrangement uses TRBV4-2 and TRBJ2-3, with D tentatively TRBD1 (5 bases). Trimming removed 4 bases from V and 3 bases from J, with 23 bases in between. Germline-derived CDR1 and CDR2 are LGHNA and YNFKEQ. The length of the CDR3 is 18 residues. CDR3 nucleotide sequence: TGTGCCAGCAGCCTTACATTACCAGGGTTGGGTGGGACAGATACGCAGTATTTT. It translates to CASSLTLPGLGGTDTQYF.

Here the CDR3 reads CASSFNRGETEAFF. CDR3 bases: TGTGCCAGCAGTTTCAACAGGGGAGAAACTGAAGCTTTCTTT. V gene TRBV28 combines with J gene TRBJ1-1; 7 bases are shared with TRBD1. The junction had 6 bases not matched to a gene; V was cut back by 3 bases and J by 5 bases. Germline V gives CDR1 MDHEN, CDR2 SYDVKM. The length of the CDR3 is 14 residues.

The chain is built from TRBV29-1 and TRBJ1-1; D ambiguous. Germline-derived CDR1 and CDR2 are SQVTM and ANQGSEA. Deletions cut 0 bases from V and 0 bases from J, with 5 bases between. The CDR3 spans 13 residues. CDR3 amino acids: CSVEEHLNTEAFF. CDR3 DNA: TGCAGCGTTGAAGAACACTTGAACACTGAAGCTTTCTTT.

V usage is TRBV7-9 and J usage is TRBJ2-7; D assignment may be TRBD1 or TRBD2 (7 bases each). Germline CDR1 SEHNR, CDR2 FQNEAQ (reference sequence). This CDR3 spans 16 amino acids. Trimming removed 5 bases at V and 5 bases at J, with 22 bases between. CDR3: CASSPAGGASRHEQYF. The CDR3 DNA follows: TGTGCCAGCAGCCCGGCAGGGGGGGCAAGCCGACACGAGCAGTACTTC.

V is TRBV13 and J is TRBJ2-1; 12 bases match TRBD1. CDR3 length equals 16 residues. V gave up 3 bases and J gave up 8 bases; unmatched junction bases: 8. Germline CDR1 is PRHDT and CDR2 is FYEKMQ (reference sequence). CDR3: CASSLSPGTGGYEQFF. DNA of the CDR3: TGTGCCAGCAGCTTGTCGCCCGGGACAGGGGGCTATGAGCAGTTCTTC.

The V gene is TRBV12-3 or TRBV12-4, the J gene TRBJ1-1, with 7 bases aligning to TRBD1. V gave up 5 bases and J gave up 6 bases; unmatched junction bases: 6. This CDR3 spans 13 amino acids. CDR3 region: CASSNRDSPEAFF. CDR3 in DNA: TGTGCCAGCAGTAACCGGGACAGCCCTGAAGCTTTCTTT.

The chain links TRBV2 to TRBJ2-7; D perhaps matches TRBD1 (6 bases). Per germline, CDR1 SNHLY and CDR2 FYNNEI. The CDR3 sequence is 14 residues long. V dropped 7 bases and J dropped 0 bases, with 13 bases sitting between them. This CDR3 is CASNDQGNSYEQYF. CDR3 DNA: TGTGCCAGCAACGACCAGGGGAACTCCTACGAGCAGTACTTC.

The J gene is TRBJ2-7, the V gene TRBV18; TRBD2 might be the D (7 bases). The germline V and J ends were trimmed by 4 bases and 3 bases, with 25 bases remaining between them. The CDR3 totals 18 residues. CDR1 is KGHSH and CDR2 is LQKENI in the germline V gene. Here the CDR3 reads CASSQYRGARQLLYEQYF. CDR3 nucleotides: TGTGCCAGCTCACAATACCGGGGGGCACGGCAACTCCTCTACGAGCAGTACTTC.

The chain links TRBV25-1 to TRBJ1-2; D ambiguous. V gave up 0 bases and J gave up 4 bases, with 6 bases separating them. The germline V gene has CDR1 MGHDK and CDR2 SYGVNS. The CDR3 runs to 13 residues. CDR3 sequence (DNA): TGTGCCAGCAGTGAATATGGGGTCTATGGCTACACCTTC. The encoded protein is CASSEYGVYGYTF.

The chain carries TRBV7-2 and TRBJ2-5, with D perhaps matching TRBD1 or TRBD2 (6 bases each). V lost 2 bases and J 5 bases, leaving 18 bases between the germline ends. CDR1 is SGHTA, CDR2 FQGNSA, per germline. This CDR3 comprises 16 residues. CDR3 DNA sequence: TGTGCCAGCAGCTTAAGGAGGGGCAGGGGATCGGAGACCCAGTACTTC. This translates into CASSLRRGRGSETQYF.

The chain links TRBV12-5 to TRBJ1-1; D unclear. The CDR3 covers 16 residues. The germline V gene encodes CDR1 LGHNT and CDR2 FRNRAP. Trimming cost V 0 bases and J 5 bases, with 16 bases left between them. The CDR3 protein is CASGLVLNSEVTEAFF. In DNA form, the CDR3 reads TGTGCTAGTGGTTTGGTACTTAACTCCGAGGTGACTGAAGCTTTCTTT.

The chain joins TRBV30 to TRBJ2-7; D is possibly TRBD1 (6 bases). The V end was cut by 4 bases, the J end by 4 bases, with 17 bases between. The CDR3 length is 14 residues. The germline V gene has CDR1 GTSNPN and CDR2 SVGIG (reference sequence). The CDR3 reads CAWTRGGSAYEQYF. The CDR3 region has the DNA TGTGCCTGGACTAGAGGGGGAAGCGCTTACGAGCAGTACTTC. Using reference TRBV30 and TRBJ2-7 for the parts outside the CDR3, the full variable domain is SQTIHQWPATLVQPVGSPLSLECTVEGTSNPNLYWYRQAAGRGLQLLFYSVGIGQISSEVPQNLSASRPQDRQFILSSKKLLLSDSGFYLCAWTRGGSAYEQYFGPGTRLTVT.

CDR3 in DNA: TGTGCCAGCAGTGAGCTGGGATCGCCCTATGGCTACACCTTC. Translating gives CASSELGSPYGYTF. The chain joins TRBV27 to TRBJ1-2; D gene ambiguous. Trimming left V 5 bases short and J 4 bases short, with 14 bases between. The CDR3 consists of 14 residues. Germline CDR1 MNHEY, CDR2 SMNVEV (reference sequence).

CDR3 bases: TGTGCCAGCAGCCCACCAGGGACCCCCCATGAGCAGTTCTTC. Its translation is CASSPPGTPHEQFF. V usage is TRBV28 and J usage is TRBJ2-1; D possibly uses TRBD1 or TRBD2 (5 bases each). This CDR3 is built from 14 residues. Germline CDR1 and CDR2: MDHEN and SYDVKM. The V and J ends lost 6 bases and 8 bases respectively, with 17 bases between them.

The chain has TRBV29-1 and TRBJ1-1; D is ambiguous. Per germline, CDR1 SQVTM and CDR2 ANQGSEA. This CDR3 is built from 13 residues. Trimming cost V 4 bases and J 1 base, with 10 bases left between them. CDR3 nucleotides: TGCAGCGTTGCTGAAACAGCGAACACTGAAGCTTTCTTT. It codes for CSVAETANTEAFF.

CDR3 sequence reads: CASSLNRGSGNTIYF. CDR3 in DNA: TGTGCCAGCAGTTTAAACCGGGGCTCTGGAAACACCATATATTTT. V is TRBV3-1 (or the pseudogene TRBV3-2) and J is TRBJ1-3; unclear D gene. Germline V gene lookup returns CDR1 LGHDT and CDR2 YNNKEL (reference sequence). There are 15 residues in the CDR3. Trimming removed 6 bases at V and 0 bases at J, with 12 bases between.

The V gene is TRBV6-5, the J gene TRBJ2-7; D possibly corresponds to TRBD2 (5 bases). CDR1 is MNHEY, CDR2 SVGAGI, per germline. V gave up 2 bases and J gave up 5 bases, with 19 bases separating them. This CDR3 region has 16 residues. DNA of the CDR3: TGTGCCAGCAGTTACACTCTTACCGGGATCTCTCACGAGCAGTACTTC. As protein: CASSYTLTGISHEQYF.

The V call is TRBV7-8, the J call TRBJ2-4, with 9 bases fitting TRBD1. The CDR3 runs 19 residues. Germline V gene sequence: CDR1 SGHVS, CDR2 FQNEAQ. V gave up 6 bases and J gave up 1 base; unmatched junction bases: 16. The CDR3 protein is CASSSYRGPGWVAKNIQYF. The CDR3 nucleotides read TGTGCCAGCAGTTCATACAGGGGGCCAGGTTGGGTCGCCAAAAACATTCAGTACTTC. Full variable domain (missing parts from reference TRBV7-8 and TRBJ2-4): GAGVSQSPRYKVAKRGQDVALRCDPISGHVSLFWYQQALGQGPEFLTYFQNEAQLDKSGLPSDRFFAERPEGSVSTLKIQRTQQEDSAVYLCASSSYRGPGWVAKNIQYFGAGTRLSVL.